Below, 25 T cell receptor beta chains from the same sample are listed, as sequenced in a study of CD8+ T cells in alopecia areata. Treatment reported: oral pan-JAK inhibitor, 5-10 mg twice daily. After isolation, RNA underwent reverse transcription to generate cDNA as the sequencing template. Sequenced by immunoSEQ multiplex PCR; TCRdb stores in-frame clones only, minus some. The table records 150,000 to 200,000 clones, more than 55% of them present only once. This specimen was CD4+ T cells sorted from blood, taken at week 4, from a patient treated with tofacitinib. Receptors were obtained from a human donor with alopecia areata.

The V call is TRBV30, the J call TRBJ2-5; 9 bases align to TRBD2. Germline V CDR1 and CDR2: GTSNPN, SVGIG (reference sequence). The CDR3 length is 13 residues. Losses at the gene ends were 5 bases for V and 3 bases for J; bases not matched to a gene: 4. Written as DNA, the CDR3 is TGTGCCTGGGTTAGACTAGCGGAAGAGACCCAGTACTTC. It codes for CAWVRLAEETQYF.

V gene TRBV11-1 combines with J gene TRBJ2-6; D gene unclear. The CDR3 is 18 residues long. Germline-derived CDR1 and CDR2 are SGHAT and FQDESV (reference sequence). The ends were cut back, 4 bases at V and 0 bases at J, with 16 bases in the middle. CDR3 sequence (DNA): TGTGCCAGCAGCTCGCCTCAGTTTAGGAGCTCTGGGGCCAACGTCCTGACTTTC. The encoded protein is CASSSPQFRSSGANVLTF.

The rearrangement uses TRBV29-1 and TRBJ2-2; D is ambiguous. V lost 6 bases and J 4 bases, leaving 9 bases between the germline ends. Germline CDR1 is SQVTM and CDR2 is ANQGSEA. There are 12 residues in the CDR3. The CDR3: CSVTERTGELFF. The CDR3, as DNA: TGCAGCGTCACGGAACGCACCGGGGAGCTGTTTTTT.

The chain is built from TRBV6-5 and TRBJ1-6, with D possibly being TRBD1 (6 bases). The V gene's germline CDR1 is MNHEY and CDR2 SVGAGI. This CDR3 comprises 14 residues. V was trimmed by 2 bases and J by 9 bases, leaving 11 bases between them. In DNA, the CDR3 is TGTGCCAGCAGTTACCGAAGGACAGTTTCACCCCTCCACTTT. Amino acid sequence: CASSYRRTVSPLHF.

The chain uses TRBV29-1 and TRBJ2-7; 8 bases match TRBD2. This CDR3 is built from 13 residues. Germline trimming cut 7 bases from V and 3 bases from J; bases unmatched to any gene: 8. Per germline, CDR1 SQVTM and CDR2 ANQGSEA. CDR3 nucleotides: TGCAGCGCGGGAGGGGGACGGAGCTACGAGCAGTACTTC. It translates to CSAGGGRSYEQYF.

This chain joins TRBV23-1 and TRBJ2-5; weak D call: TRBD2 (6 bases). TRBV23-1 falls under the ORF class, with uncertain function. This CDR3 is built from 17 residues. Between the trimmed V and J ends, which lost 2 bases and 7 bases, there was a span of 23 bases. CDR3 nucleotide sequence: TGCGCCAGCAGTCAAACCCCCCAGCGGGCCATGCCGGGGACCCAGTACTTC. Its translation: CASSQTPQRAMPGTQYF.

The V and J genes are TRBV9 and TRBJ2-1, with 7 bases fitting TRBD2. This CDR3 contains 17 residues. V shed 2 bases and J 0 bases; nucleotides not matched to a gene: 8. CDR1 is SGDLS, CDR2 YYNGEE, per germline. CDR3 DNA sequence: TGTGCCAGCAGCGTTACAGCGGGGACGAGCTCCTACAATGAGCAGTTCTTC. Encoded protein: CASSVTAGTSSYNEQFF.

This clone was recorded a few times. The rearrangement links TRBV7-9 to TRBJ2-2, with D perhaps given as TRBD1 or TRBD2 (6 bases each). V lost 4 bases to trimming and J lost 0 bases, with 15 bases between them. CDR1 is SEHNR, CDR2 FQNEAQ, per germline (reference sequence). This CDR3 spans 17 amino acids. The CDR3 region is CASSSRRGGPNTGELFF. CDR3 sequence (DNA): TGTGCCAGCAGCTCCCGGCGAGGGGGGCCGAACACCGGGGAGCTGTTTTTT.

This clone was detected a few times. This chain joins TRBV10-3 and TRBJ2-7; 9 bases are a match to TRBD1. Germline CDR1 and CDR2: ENHRY and SYGVKD. J gave up 5 bases and V 7 bases, and 12 bases lay outside the gene matches. The CDR3 is made up of 15 amino acids. The CDR3: CAIKDRGKTGDEQYF. DNA of the CDR3: TGTGCCATCAAGGACAGGGGCAAGACCGGTGACGAGCAGTACTTC.

This clone was seen a handful of times. The gene calls are TRBV7-9 and TRBJ1-5; D might be TRBD1 (6 bases). CDR1 and CDR2 from the germline V gene are SEHNR and FQNEAQ (reference sequence). The CDR3 has 14 residues. V was cut by 3 bases and J by 9 bases, with 15 bases left in between. The CDR3 reads CASSFGGLEAPQHF. The CDR3 nucleotides are TGTGCCAGCAGCTTTGGGGGCCTCGAGGCGCCCCAGCATTTT.

This chain connects TRBV5-4 to TRBJ2-7; D possibly uses TRBD1 or TRBD2 (5 bases each). This CDR3 has 16 residues. Germline values: CDR1 SGHNT, CDR2 YYREEE (reference sequence). V was cut by 4 bases and J by 0 bases, with 17 bases left in between. CDR3 nucleotides: TGTGCCAGCAGCCCGCTTGGGGGTTCTAGCTCCTACGAGCAGTACTTC. The encoded protein is CASSPLGGSSSYEQYF.

J is TRBJ1-2 and V is TRBV29-1; TRBD1 matches 11 bases. Germline trimming cut 4 bases from V and 8 bases from J; bases unmatched to any gene: 9. Germline CDR1 and CDR2: SQVTM and ANQGSEA. The CDR3 is made up of 14 amino acids. CDR3: CSVVRDRGARGYTF. The CDR3 nucleotides read TGCAGCGTTGTCAGGGACAGGGGGGCCCGGGGCTACACCTTC.

The chain carries TRBV11-2 and TRBJ2-5; D gene unclear. Trimming shortened V by 3 bases and J by 4 bases, and 6 bases separated the two germline ends. The germline CDR1 and CDR2 sequences are SGHAT and FQNNGV. The CDR3 loop spans 12 amino acids. This chain's CDR3 is CASSFVGETQYF. The CDR3 coding sequence is TGTGCCAGCAGCTTCGTTGGAGAGACCCAGTACTTC.

The chain couples TRBV27 to TRBJ2-3; 10 bases fit TRBD2. From germline, CDR1 is MNHEY and CDR2 SMNVEV (reference sequence). The V segment lost 7 bases and the J segment 7 bases; nucleotides outside the gene matches: 14. The CDR3 spans 16 residues. The CDR3 here is CASKNRASGGANTQYF. As DNA, the CDR3 is TGTGCCAGCAAAAATCGGGCTAGCGGGGGTGCAAATACGCAGTATTTT.

The rearrangement uses TRBV9 and TRBJ1-1, with 8 bases lining up with TRBD1. The CDR3 contains 13 residues. Trimming removed 3 bases from V and 6 bases from J; junction bases left unmatched: 4. Germline lookup yields CDR1 SGDLS and CDR2 YYNGEE. In nucleotides, the CDR3 is TGTGCCAGCAGCGGACAGGGGAGAGCTGAAGCTTTCTTT. This codes for CASSGQGRAEAFF.

This clone was seen more than once but under ten times. The chain employs TRBV4-2 and TRBJ1-4, with D perhaps TRBD1 (5 bases). Trimming cost V 0 bases and J 5 bases, with 10 bases left between them. The CDR3 extends over 15 amino acids. CDR1 is LGHNA and CDR2 is YNFKEQ in the germline V gene. CDR3: CASSQDLQANEKLFF. In DNA, the CDR3 is TGTGCCAGCAGCCAAGATTTACAGGCGAATGAAAAACTGTTTTTT.

The chain has TRBV28 and TRBJ2-5; the D gene could be TRBD1 or TRBD2 (5 bases each). V lost 9 bases and J lost 1, with 18 bases in between. The CDR3 totals 15 residues. Germline assignment: CDR1 MDHEN and CDR2 SYDVKM. The CDR3 sequence is CASQIETGTQETQYF. CDR3 DNA sequence: TGTGCCAGTCAAATTGAAACCGGGACCCAAGAGACCCAGTACTTC.

In the case of this clone: The junction does not match germline at one end; this may be a read error. The chain couples TRBV4-1 to TRBJ2-7; 8 nucleotides agree with TRBD1. The CDR3 contains 17 residues. Germline loops: CDR1 MGHRA, CDR2 YSYEKL. The CDR3 DNA follows: TGCGCCAACAGCCCAGCCCCAACAGGGGGGCTGTCCTACGAGCAGTACTTC. Translation gives CANSPAPTGGLSYEQYF.

This clone came up a few times. This chain links TRBV7-9 with TRBJ1-1; tentative D call: TRBD1 (6 bases). Germline values: CDR1 SEHNR, CDR2 FQNEAQ (reference sequence). With 1 base removed from V and 8 bases from J, the gap between germline ends came to 8 bases. The CDR3 loop spans 12 amino acids. The CDR3 protein is CASSLDGQEAFF. In nucleotides, the CDR3 is TGTGCCAGCAGCTTAGACGGACAGGAAGCTTTCTTT.

A few counts support this clone. The V and J genes are TRBV5-1 and TRBJ2-1; 11 bases are a match to TRBD1. V lost 7 bases to trimming and J lost 7 bases; unmatched junction nucleotides: 7. Germline CDR1 SGHRS, CDR2 YFSETQ. This CDR3 is built from 14 residues. The chain's CDR3 is CASGGQGADNEQFF. As DNA, the CDR3 is TGCGCCAGCGGTGGACAGGGGGCGGATAATGAGCAGTTCTTC.

CDR3 amino acids: CASSTGTGSGEQYF. The CDR3 DNA is TGTGCCAGCAGTACCGGGACAGGGTCTGGCGAGCAGTACTTC. V and J are TRBV2 and TRBJ2-7, with 9 nucleotides matching TRBD1. From germline, CDR1 is SNHLY and CDR2 FYNNEI. V was clipped by 5 bases and J by 6 bases; unmatched bases: 8. The CDR3 has 14 amino acids.

The chain carries TRBV18 and TRBJ1-6; 9 bases map to TRBD1. Trimming at V came to 6 bases and at J to 6 bases, leaving 6 bases not matched to a gene. Germline CDR1 and CDR2: KGHSH and LQKENI. The length of the CDR3 is 15 residues. The DNA for the CDR3 is TGTGCCAGCTCCGCGGGGACAGGGCGTAATTCACCCCTCCACTTT. It yields the protein CASSAGTGRNSPLHF.

The chain employs TRBV7-2 and TRBJ2-4; D is ambiguous. Trimming pared 1 base from V and 3 bases from J, leaving 10 bases between. From germline, CDR1 is SGHTA and CDR2 FQGNSA. The CDR3 contains 15 residues. The CDR3 protein is CASSLDSVDKNIQYF. The CDR3 DNA is TGTGCCAGCAGCTTAGACAGTGTGGACAAAAACATTCAGTACTTC.

The chain joins TRBV5-1 to TRBJ2-1; 7 positions match TRBD1. This CDR3 spans 17 amino acids. CDR1 and CDR2 (germline): SGHRS, YFSETQ. V lost 7 bases, J lost 0 bases, and 13 bases stayed unmatched. CDR3 protein: CASARQTGIGSYNEQFF. CDR3 coding DNA: TGCGCCAGCGCCCGACAGACAGGGATCGGCTCCTACAATGAGCAGTTCTTC.

The V and J genes are TRBV29-1 and TRBJ1-2; D uncertain. This CDR3 has 13 amino acids. Germline V gene sequence: CDR1 SQVTM, CDR2 ANQGSEA. V lost 1 base and J lost 4, with 10 bases in between. For the CDR3, the DNA is TGCAGCGTTGAAGGGGGAACCTTCTATGGCTACACCTTC. Its protein product is CSVEGGTFYGYTF.